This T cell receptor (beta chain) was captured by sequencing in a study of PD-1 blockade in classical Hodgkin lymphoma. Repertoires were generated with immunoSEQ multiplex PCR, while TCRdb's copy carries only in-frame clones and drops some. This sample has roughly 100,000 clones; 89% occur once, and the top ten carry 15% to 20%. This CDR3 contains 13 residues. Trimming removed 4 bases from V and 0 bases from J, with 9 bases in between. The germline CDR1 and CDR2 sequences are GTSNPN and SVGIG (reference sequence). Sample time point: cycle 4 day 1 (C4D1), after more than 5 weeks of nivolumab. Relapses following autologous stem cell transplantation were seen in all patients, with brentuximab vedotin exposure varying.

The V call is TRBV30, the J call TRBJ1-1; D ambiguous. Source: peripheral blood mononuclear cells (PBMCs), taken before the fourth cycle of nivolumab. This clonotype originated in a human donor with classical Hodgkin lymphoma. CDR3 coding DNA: TGTGCCTGGACAAGGGTCATGAACACTGAAGCTTTCTTT. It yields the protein CAWTRVMNTEAFF. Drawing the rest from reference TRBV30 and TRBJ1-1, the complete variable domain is SQTIHQWPATLVQPVGSPLSLECTVEGTSNPNLYWYRQAAGRGLQLLFYSVGIGQISSEVPQNLSASRPQDRQFILSSKKLLLSDSGFYLCAWTRVMNTEAFFGQGTRLTVV.